Sequencing of this T cell receptor (beta chain) was carried out in a study of blood T cell repertoires in COVID-19. Study background: COVID-19 samples collected from the United States, Italy and Spain covered acute and convalescent phases. From T cells, B-cell-depleted T cells, or PBMCs came the material, which was cDNA or gDNA.

Looked up from germline, CDR1 is MGHRA and CDR2 is YSYEKL. Trimming took off 3 bases at V and 4 bases at J, with 16 bases between the two ends. The CDR3 totals 16 residues. In the study's own analysis: Amplification of reference gene primers was used by the study to estimate nucleated cell counts. Only in-frame clones appear in the TCRdb table, and some are missing; sequencing was by immunoSEQ multiplex PCR. V and J calls and clone size are copied from that table; D and trimming were computed from the DNA. This sample has under 100,000 clones; roughly 86% occur once, and the top ten carry about 18%. Material: peripheral blood. The chain carries TRBV4-1 and TRBJ1-3; D is unresolved. This sequence originates from a human donor in a cohort sampled during active COVID-19. The CDR3 here is CASSHPYQDPGNTIYF. The CDR3 region has the DNA TGCGCCAGCAGCCACCCATACCAGGATCCGGGAAACACCATATATTTT.